Presented here are 5 T cell receptor beta chains from one specimen sequenced in a study of shared clonotypes between healthy human individuals. The table came from immunoSEQ multiplex PCR; TCRdb's copy has only in-frame clones and leaves some out. The data hold about 2.4 million clones, with approximately 93% observed a single time. What was sequenced was naive CD4+ T cells from PBMCs. Stated subset: CD45RA+ positively selected. The receptors originated from a man aged 18-30 years in good health. Some clones in this sample may be carry-over from other donors' samples.

The chain joins TRBV4-1 to TRBJ2-1; D not certain. The CDR3 extends over 16 amino acids. Trimming cost V 0 bases and J 5 bases, with 14 bases left between them. The germline V gene has CDR1 MGHRA and CDR2 YSYEKL. The CDR3 loop is CASSQDAATYHNEQFF. DNA of the CDR3: TGCGCCAGCAGCCAAGATGCAGCGACTTACCACAATGAGCAGTTCTTC.

The rearrangement links TRBV5-6 to TRBJ1-5; 9 nucleotides line up with TRBD1. Germline V lookup: CDR1 SGHDT, CDR2 YYEEEE. The CDR3 totals 14 residues. Trimming at V came to 3 bases and at J to 6 bases, leaving 4 bases not matched to a gene. The CDR3 reads CASSSDRGVQPQHF. In DNA form, the CDR3 reads TGTGCCAGCAGCTCTGACAGGGGGGTTCAGCCCCAGCATTTT.

The rearrangement joins TRBV6-6 to TRBJ2-5; 7 bases are shared with TRBD2. Germline trimming cut 4 bases from V and 5 bases from J; bases unmatched to any gene: 4. This CDR3 comprises 13 residues. Germline CDR1 and CDR2: MNHNY and SVGAGI (reference sequence). The DNA of the CDR3 is TGTGCCAGCAGTTCCGAGGGAGGGGAGACCCAGTACTTC. This gives the protein CASSSEGGETQYF.

V and J are TRBV10-3 and TRBJ2-7; D unclear. V was shortened by 3 bases and J by 1 base, with 13 bases between the two germline ends. The germline V gene has CDR1 ENHRY and CDR2 SYGVKD. The CDR3 is 15 residues long. CDR3 DNA: TGTGCCATCAGTGACTCGACCCACGGGTCCTACGAGCAGTACTTC. This encodes CAISDSTHGSYEQYF.

The chain employs TRBV4-3 and TRBJ1-3; D is possibly TRBD1 (6 bases). Germline CDR1 and CDR2: LGHNA and YSLEER. The ends were cut back, 5 bases at V and 0 bases at J, with 8 bases in the middle. The CDR3 is made up of 14 amino acids. The DNA for the CDR3 is TGCGCCAGCAGCTGGGACACCTCTGGAAACACCATATATTTT. It specifies CASSWDTSGNTIYF.